This TCR beta chain was identified in a study of T cell responses to AZD1222 COVID-19 vaccine. Analyses pooled second doses at about 4 or about 12 weeks. About this clone: Its target is not known.

V gave up 2 bases and J gave up 2 bases, with 12 bases separating them. Germline V gives CDR1 SGHRS, CDR2 YFSETQ. The CDR3 length is 15 residues. Repertoires were generated with immunoSEQ multiplex PCR, while TCRdb's copy carries only in-frame clones and drops some. Of 90,000 to 150,000 clones detected, about 92% appear once; the ten largest clones hold about 7.7%. Study results and caveats: Repertoires were sampled only after the peak T cell response. Recipients of two AZD1222 doses showed rising Spike-specific TCR breadth and depth. In a largely white British group with more females than males, clonal diversity was possibly underestimated.

Sequencing was performed on peripheral blood, taken 28 days after the second AZD1222 dose. This clonotype was sampled from an adult who received the AZD1222 COVID-19 vaccine. This sequence joins TRBV5-1 and TRBJ2-3; D is ambiguous. In DNA form, the CDR3 reads TGCGCCAGCAGCTTCGACAACCAGAACACAGATACGCAGTATTTT. It is translated as CASSFDNQNTDTQYF.